Presented here are 28 T cell receptor beta chains from one specimen sequenced in a study of T cell responses to AZD1222 COVID-19 vaccine. The method was immunoSEQ multiplex PCR; TCRdb's version includes in-frame clones alone and lacks a portion of them. The sample contains 150,000 to 200,000 clones, under 95% of which appear only once. The source material was peripheral blood, sampled on day 0 of AZD1222 vaccination. The receptors derive from an adult in good health.

The CDR3 DNA reads as TGTGCCTGGAGTATAGACGGGAACACTGAAGCTTTCTTT. Protein sequence: CAWSIDGNTEAFF. This chain links TRBV30 with TRBJ1-1; no clear D gene. The CDR3 totals 13 residues. The V end was cut by 2 bases, the J end by 1 base, with 8 bases between. CDR1 and CDR2 from the germline V gene are GTSNPN and SVGIG (reference sequence).

This clone was observed a single time. The chain links TRBV28 to TRBJ1-1; D perhaps matches TRBD1 (6 bases). Trimming took 6 bases from V and 0 from J, leaving 14 bases between them. Germline values: CDR1 MDHEN, CDR2 SYDVKM. The CDR3 sequence is 15 residues long. The CDR3 DNA follows: TGTGCCAGCAGCCCGCAGGGGATTTTGAACACTGAAGCTTTCTTT. Translating it yields CASSPQGILNTEAFF.

The CDR3 sequence is CASSLHGQGGLYGYTF. The DNA of the CDR3 is TGTGCCAGCAGTCTACACGGACAGGGAGGACTCTATGGCTACACCTTC. J is TRBJ1-2 and V is TRBV27; 8 bases agree with TRBD1. Germline V gives CDR1 MNHEY, CDR2 SMNVEV (reference sequence). The junction had 12 bases not matched to a gene; V was cut back by 5 bases and J by 4 bases. This CDR3 spans 16 amino acids.

This clone was recorded only once. The chain combines TRBV5-4 with TRBJ1-5; D call uncertain. The CDR3 runs to 14 residues. Germline loops: CDR1 SGHNT, CDR2 YYREEE (reference sequence). Between the trimmed V and J ends, which lost 0 bases and 7 bases, there was a span of 11 bases. CDR3 region: CASSLGPGNQPQHF. The CDR3 DNA reads TGTGCCAGCAGCTTGGGACCCGGGAACCAGCCCCAGCATTTT.

Here the CDR3 reads CASNLADNEQFF. The DNA of the CDR3 is TGCGCCAGCAACCTAGCGGACAATGAGCAGTTCTTC. The chain uses TRBV5-1 and TRBJ2-1; 7 nucleotides match TRBD2. The CDR3 sequence is 12 residues long. Germline V CDR1 and CDR2: SGHRS, YFSETQ. Unmatched junction bases numbered 2, after V lost 6 bases and J lost 5 bases. Full variable domain (missing parts from reference TRBV5-1 and TRBJ2-1): KAGVTQTPRYLIKTRGQQVTLSCSPISGHRSVSWYQQTPGQGLQFLFEYFSETQRNKGNFPGRFSGRQFSNSRSEMNVSTLELGDSALYLCASNLADNEQFFGPGTRLTVL.

This clone was picked up many times. This chain joins TRBV6-2 or TRBV6-3 and TRBJ2-3; a weak D match, TRBD2 (5 bases). CDR1 is MNHEY and CDR2 is SVGEGT in the germline V gene. The CDR3 has 13 amino acids. Trimming shortened V by 2 bases and J by 2 bases, and 5 bases separated the two germline ends. CDR3 DNA: TGTGCCAGCAGTTACCGGGACACAGATACGCAGTATTTT. The encoded protein is CASSYRDTDTQYF.

The chain recombines TRBV6-5 with TRBJ1-3; 10 bases agree with TRBD1. Germline-derived CDR1 and CDR2 are MNHEY and SVGAGI. V shed 6 bases, J shed 8 bases, and the junction held 7 bases outside the gene matches. The CDR3 sequence is 14 residues long. The CDR3 is CASRTGGSGDTIYF. The CDR3 bases are TGTGCCAGCAGGACAGGGGGCAGTGGGGACACCATATATTTT.

This chain links TRBV10-3 with TRBJ2-3, with TRBD2 matching over 7 bases. Trimming took 10 bases from V and 4 from J; bases not matched to a gene: 5. The CDR3 is 12 amino acids. From germline, CDR1 is ENHRY and CDR2 SYGVKD. The DNA of the CDR3 is TGTGCCACCGGGGGGAGCCCAGATACGCAGTATTTT. It specifies CATGGSPDTQYF.

The chain links TRBV6-5 to TRBJ1-1; TRBD1 is a possible D gene (6 bases). CDR1 and CDR2 from the germline V gene are MNHEY and SVGAGI. The germline V and J ends were trimmed by 6 bases and 4 bases, with 9 bases remaining between them. This CDR3 is 12 amino acids long. The CDR3 DNA is TGTGCCAGCAGCGCAGGGGCCACTGAAGCTTTCTTT. This translates into CASSAGATEAFF.

The chain couples TRBV7-9 to TRBJ2-3; 10 bases are shared with TRBD1. V was pared by 5 bases and J by 6 bases, with 5 bases of the junction left unmatched. CDR1 and CDR2 (germline): SEHNR, FQNEAQ (reference sequence). The CDR3 has 14 residues. CDR3 sequence reads: CASSTGQGRDTQYF. CDR3 DNA: TGTGCCAGCAGCACGGGACAGGGGCGGGATACGCAGTATTTT.

This clone was seen a few times. The chain carries TRBV7-9 and TRBJ2-1; 7 positions match TRBD1. The CDR3 length is 13 residues. CDR1 SEHNR and CDR2 FQNEAQ come from the germline V gene (reference sequence). The junction had 6 bases not matched to a gene; V was cut back by 5 bases and J by 8 bases. The CDR3 sequence is CASSQTGVHEQFF. CDR3 nucleotide sequence: TGTGCCAGCAGCCAAACAGGGGTCCATGAGCAGTTCTTC.

This clone was counted a single time. This rearrangement joins TRBV3-1 (or the pseudogene TRBV3-2) to TRBJ1-2, with a tentative D call TRBD1 (6 bases). The CDR3 is 19 amino acids. Germline V CDR1 and CDR2: LGHDT, YNNKEL (reference sequence). With 8 bases removed from V and 4 bases from J, the gap between germline ends came to 32 bases. The CDR3 protein is CASGPGSRGGPPTTYGYTF. Here the CDR3 DNA reads TGTGCCAGCGGACCCGGAAGTCGGGGGGGGCCCCCTACTACCTATGGCTACACCTTC.

The chain employs TRBV18 and TRBJ1-4, with 7 positions matching TRBD1. CDR1 KGHSH and CDR2 LQKENI come from the germline V gene. With 0 bases clipped from V and 3 bases from J, the junction kept 4 bases outside the gene matches. This CDR3 has 16 amino acids. The CDR3 nucleotides are TGTGCCAGCTCACCACCGCAAGGGACAGCTAATGAAAAACTGTTTTTT. This codes for CASSPPQGTANEKLFF. The variable domain in full, completed from reference TRBV18 and TRBJ1-4, reads NAGVMQNPRHLVRRRGQEARLRCSPMKGHSHVYWYRQLPEEGLKFMVYLQKENIIDESGMPKERFSAEFPKEGPSILRIQQVVRGDSAAYFCASSPPQGTANEKLFFGSGTQLSVL.

The chain carries TRBV11-1 and TRBJ1-2, with D possibly TRBD1 on 5 matching bases. This CDR3 spans 14 amino acids. V lost 5 bases and J 4 bases, leaving 14 bases between the germline ends. Germline CDR1 reads SGHAT; CDR2 reads FQDESV (reference sequence). CDR3 DNA sequence: TGTGCCAGCAGCCCGGCAGGGAGCGGCTATGGCTACACCTTC. This gives the protein CASSPAGSGYGYTF. Complete variable domain (other parts from reference TRBV11-1 and TRBJ1-2): EAEVAQSPRYKITEKSQAVAFWCDPISGHATLYWYRQILGQGPELLVQFQDESVVDDSQLPKDRFSAERLKGVDSTLKIQPAELGDSAMYLCASSPAGSGYGYTFGSGTRLTVV.

As DNA, the CDR3 is TGCGCCAGCAGCCAAGGGCGAAGAGATAATGAAAAACTGTTTTTT. It is translated as CASSQGRRDNEKLFF. V gene TRBV4-1 combines with J gene TRBJ1-4; D is undetermined. CDR1 MGHRA and CDR2 YSYEKL come from the germline V gene. The CDR3 totals 15 residues. Between the trimmed V and J ends, which lost 1 base and 4 bases, there was a span of 10 bases.

This rearrangement joins TRBV5-4 to TRBJ2-7, with D perhaps TRBD1 (6 bases). The CDR3 spans 16 residues. Germline V lookup: CDR1 SGHNT, CDR2 YYREEE (reference sequence). Trimming left V 3 bases short and J 1 base short, with 17 bases between. CDR3 coding DNA: TGTGCCAGCAGCTCCAACCCATCAGGGGATTCCTACGAGCAGTACTTC. Translation gives CASSSNPSGDSYEQYF.

The chain links TRBV13 to TRBJ2-7; D possibly corresponds to TRBD2 (5 bases). CDR1 is PRHDT and CDR2 is FYEKMQ in the germline V gene (reference sequence). Trimming took off 6 bases at V and 3 bases at J, with 6 bases between the two ends. This CDR3 is 11 amino acids long. CDR3 protein: CASSRGYEQYF. In nucleotides, the CDR3 is TGTGCCAGCAGTCGGGGCTACGAGCAGTACTTC.

J is TRBJ2-7 and V is TRBV6-5; TRBD2 matches 7 bases. V shed 6 bases, J shed 3 bases, and the junction held 8 bases outside the gene matches. The CDR3 spans 14 residues. CDR1 MNHEY and CDR2 SVGAGI come from the germline V gene. This chain's CDR3 is CASSPREEDYEQYF. CDR3 coding DNA: TGTGCCAGCAGCCCCCGGGAGGAGGACTACGAGCAGTACTTC.

The CDR3 sequence is CSATSGRGGTEAFF. The CDR3 DNA reads TGCAGCGCTACCTCGGGACGTGGAGGGACTGAAGCTTTCTTT. This chain connects TRBV29-1 to TRBJ1-1; weak D call: TRBD1 (5 bases). The germline V gene has CDR1 SQVTM and CDR2 ANQGSEA. The V gene lost 7 bases and the J gene lost 5 bases, with 20 bases spanning the gap. This CDR3 contains 14 residues.

V is TRBV7-9 and J is TRBJ1-1; 10 nucleotides line up with TRBD1. Germline trimming cut 4 bases from V and 10 bases from J; bases unmatched to any gene: 6. Germline V CDR1 and CDR2: SEHNR, FQNEAQ (reference sequence). The CDR3 is made up of 13 amino acids. CDR3 amino acids: CASSSGQGEGAFF. DNA for the CDR3: TGTGCCAGCAGCTCCGGACAGGGGGAAGGAGCTTTCTTT.

The chain employs TRBV18 and TRBJ1-1; no reliable D call. CDR1 and CDR2 (germline): KGHSH, LQKENI. V dropped 3 bases and J dropped 0 bases, with 5 bases sitting between them. The CDR3 covers 13 residues. The DNA for the CDR3 is TGTGCCAGCTCACCGCTACTGAACACTGAAGCTTTCTTT. This translates into CASSPLLNTEAFF.

V gene TRBV16 combines with J gene TRBJ1-2; D may be TRBD1 (5 bases). CDR1 is KGHSY and CDR2 is FQNENV in the germline V gene. The germline V and J ends were trimmed by 0 bases and 8 bases, with 19 bases remaining between them. CDR3 length: 16 residues. The CDR3 region is CASSQSPNSPGGGYTF. In DNA, the CDR3 is TGTGCCAGCAGCCAATCCCCTAATTCACCCGGGGGAGGCTACACCTTC.

The chain is built from TRBV7-6 and TRBJ1-6; D not certain. This CDR3 has 15 amino acids. Germline CDR1 is SGHVS and CDR2 is FNYEAQ. V lost 3 bases, J lost 7 bases, and 13 bases lay in between. The CDR3 loop reads CASSLGDGANSPLHF. Here the CDR3 DNA reads TGTGCCAGCAGCTTGGGTGACGGCGCCAATTCACCCCTCCACTTT.

The CDR3 loop reads CASKFPGQGTDTQYF. The CDR3 nucleotides are TGTGCCAGCAAATTTCCGGGACAGGGGACAGATACGCAGTATTTT. This chain uses TRBV2 with TRBJ2-3; TRBD1 agrees at 10 bases. In germline, CDR1 is SNHLY, CDR2 FYNNEI. The CDR3 sequence is 15 residues long. V lost 7 bases, J lost 3 bases, and 7 bases stayed unmatched.

The V gene is TRBV28, the J gene TRBJ2-3; 8 bases map to TRBD2. The CDR3 extends over 16 amino acids. The germline gives CDR1 MDHEN, CDR2 SYDVKM. Trimming removed 3 bases from V and 3 bases from J; junction bases left unmatched: 8. The CDR3 spells CASSFFREGSTDTQYF. The CDR3 coding sequence is TGTGCCAGCAGTTTTTTTCGGGAGGGGTCTACAGATACGCAGTATTTT.

This chain uses TRBV28 with TRBJ1-4; a possible D gene is TRBD1 (5 bases). The germline CDR1 and CDR2 sequences are MDHEN and SYDVKM. V was pared by 7 bases and J by 7 bases, with 10 bases between. The CDR3 totals 12 residues. The CDR3 DNA reads as TGTGCCAGCACCCGGGACGGTGAAAAACTGTTTTTT. Encoded protein: CASTRDGEKLFF.

The rearrangement uses TRBV6-1 and TRBJ2-1, with a possible D match to TRBD2 (6 bases). CDR1 MNHNS and CDR2 SASEGT come from the germline V gene. V lost 0 bases to trimming and J lost 2 bases, with 8 bases between them. This CDR3 contains 15 residues. CDR3 sequence: CASSEAGGAYNEQFF. The CDR3 region has the DNA TGTGCCAGCAGTGAAGCAGGCGGGGCCTACAATGAGCAGTTCTTC.

The chain is built from TRBV7-2 and TRBJ2-5; 9 bases are a match to TRBD2. The CDR3 spans 15 residues. CDR1 SGHTA and CDR2 FQGNSA come from the germline V gene. Losses at the gene ends were 4 bases for V and 4 bases for J; bases not matched to a gene: 7. Here the CDR3 DNA reads TGTGCCAGCAGCTCCCCTAGCGGGACCGGAGAGACCCAGTACTTC. It translates to CASSSPSGTGETQYF.